This T cell receptor beta chain emerged from a study of blood T cell repertoires in COVID-19. In the original processing: By means of reference gene primer amplification, nucleated cell counts were estimated. Sequencing was performed with immunoSEQ multiplex PCR; in TCRdb, only in-frame clones are kept and a portion is missing. D and trimming were read from the DNA, whereas the V and J calls and clone size are those reported in that table. The table lists about 300,000 clones, about 90% of them singletons, with approximately 6% in the top ten. Adults between roughly 18 and 89 years of age took part from 24 US areas. Two negative PCRs, clearance, or symptom resolution had been documented for recovered Cohort 3 donors. Per the germline V gene, CDR1 is KGHSH and CDR2 is LQKENI. The CDR3 is 15 amino acids. V was cut by 0 bases and J by 3 bases, with 12 bases left in between.

The clonotype originates from a woman in her twenties or thirties who had recovered from COVID-19. Sequenced material: PBMCs or T cells enriched from blood (not recorded which). The chain links TRBV18 to TRBJ2-7, with D uncertain. The CDR3 reads CASSPPAHSGYEQYF. The CDR3, as DNA: TGTGCCAGCTCACCACCAGCACATTCGGGCTACGAGCAGTACTTC.